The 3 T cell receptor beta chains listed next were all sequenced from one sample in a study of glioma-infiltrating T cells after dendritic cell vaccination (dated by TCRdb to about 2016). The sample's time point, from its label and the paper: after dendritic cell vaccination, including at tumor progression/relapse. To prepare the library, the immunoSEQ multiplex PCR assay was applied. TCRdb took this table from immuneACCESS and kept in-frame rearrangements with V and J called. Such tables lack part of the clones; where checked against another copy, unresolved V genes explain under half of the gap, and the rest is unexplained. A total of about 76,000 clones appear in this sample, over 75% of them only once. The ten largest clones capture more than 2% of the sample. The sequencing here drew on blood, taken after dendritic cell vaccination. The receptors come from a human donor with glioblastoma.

This chain's CDR3 is CASSRQGLYTGELFF. Written as DNA, the CDR3 is TGTGCCAGCAGTCGACAGGGTTTGTACACCGGGGAGCTGTTTTTT. The chain has TRBV27 and TRBJ2-2; TRBD1 agrees at 7 bases. The CDR3 has 15 amino acids. Trimming cost V 5 bases and J 3 bases; bases outside gene matches: 6. Germline V lookup: CDR1 MNHEY, CDR2 SMNVEV (reference sequence).

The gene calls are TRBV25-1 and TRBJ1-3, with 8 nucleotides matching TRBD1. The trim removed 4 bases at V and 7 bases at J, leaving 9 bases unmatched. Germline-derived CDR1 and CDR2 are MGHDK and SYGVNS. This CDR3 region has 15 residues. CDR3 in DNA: TGTGCCAGCAGTGTCGGGACAGGCAAGGGGAACACCATATATTTT. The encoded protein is CASSVGTGKGNTIYF.

The CDR3 DNA follows: TGTGCCAGCAGCTACAGGGACAGCAGATACAATGAGCAGTTCTTC. Its protein is CASSYRDSRYNEQFF. This chain joins TRBV7-6 and TRBJ2-1, with TRBD1 identical over 7 bases. V trimming: 4 bases; J trimming: 4 bases; junction bases outside the gene matches: 7. Germline V gives CDR1 SGHVS, CDR2 FNYEAQ. This CDR3 region has 15 residues.